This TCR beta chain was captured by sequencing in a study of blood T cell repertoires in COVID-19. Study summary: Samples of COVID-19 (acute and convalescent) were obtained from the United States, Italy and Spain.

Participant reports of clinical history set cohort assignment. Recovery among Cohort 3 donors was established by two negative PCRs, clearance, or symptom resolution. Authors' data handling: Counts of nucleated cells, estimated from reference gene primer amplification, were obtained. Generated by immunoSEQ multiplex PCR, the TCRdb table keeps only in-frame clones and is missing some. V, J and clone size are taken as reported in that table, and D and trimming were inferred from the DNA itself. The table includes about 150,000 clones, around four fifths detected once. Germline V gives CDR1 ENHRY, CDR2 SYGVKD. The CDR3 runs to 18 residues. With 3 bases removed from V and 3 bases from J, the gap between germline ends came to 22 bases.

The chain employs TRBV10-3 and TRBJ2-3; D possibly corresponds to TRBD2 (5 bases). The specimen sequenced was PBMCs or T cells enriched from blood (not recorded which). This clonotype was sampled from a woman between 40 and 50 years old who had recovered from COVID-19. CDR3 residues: CAISDPGLPGGPTDTQYF. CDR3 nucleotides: TGTGCCATCAGTGACCCCGGCCTTCCCGGAGGACCTACAGATACGCAGTATTTT.